The entry below gives a single T cell receptor (beta chain) sequence along with its context. This sample is drawn from a study of T cell changes during pregnancy in multiple sclerosis. Only in-frame clones appear in the TCRdb table, and some are missing; sequencing was by immunoSEQ multiplex PCR. Of some 70,000 clones listed, approximately 92% are singletons. This CDR3 comprises 16 residues. The V segment lost 2 bases and the J segment 8 bases; nucleotides outside the gene matches: 7. From germline, CDR1 is ENHRY and CDR2 SYGVKD. The chain couples TRBV10-3 to TRBJ2-1; 12 bases are shared with TRBD2. This TCR derives from a female donor with multiple sclerosis, enrolled in a pregnancy study. The specimen comprised peripheral blood, sampled in the first trimester of pregnancy. CDR3 nucleotide sequence: TGTGCCATCAGTGAGCCCCCTAGCGGGGGGGCTTATGAGCAGTTCTTC. This sequence encodes CAISEPPSGGAYEQFF.